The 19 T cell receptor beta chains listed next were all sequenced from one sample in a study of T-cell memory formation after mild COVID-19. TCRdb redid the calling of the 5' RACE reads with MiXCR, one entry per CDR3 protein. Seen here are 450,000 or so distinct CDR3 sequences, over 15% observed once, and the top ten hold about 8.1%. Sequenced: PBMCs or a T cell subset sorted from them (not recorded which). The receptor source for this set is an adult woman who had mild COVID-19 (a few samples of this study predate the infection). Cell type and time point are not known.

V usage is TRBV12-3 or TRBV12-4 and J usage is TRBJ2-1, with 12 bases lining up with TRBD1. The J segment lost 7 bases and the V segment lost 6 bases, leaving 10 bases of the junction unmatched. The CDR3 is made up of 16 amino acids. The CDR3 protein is CASRSGTGGSGNEQFF. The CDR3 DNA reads TGTGCCAGCAGATCTGGGACAGGGGGCTCGGGAAATGAGCAGTTCTTC.

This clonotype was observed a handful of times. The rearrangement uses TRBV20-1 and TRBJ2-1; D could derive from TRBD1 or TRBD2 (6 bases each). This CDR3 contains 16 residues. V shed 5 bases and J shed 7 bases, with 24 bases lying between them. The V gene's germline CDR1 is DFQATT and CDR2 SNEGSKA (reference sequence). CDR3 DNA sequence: TGCAGTGCTTCGCACACGGAGAGGGGGGTGGTAAATGAGCAGTTCTTC. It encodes CSASHTERGVVNEQFF.

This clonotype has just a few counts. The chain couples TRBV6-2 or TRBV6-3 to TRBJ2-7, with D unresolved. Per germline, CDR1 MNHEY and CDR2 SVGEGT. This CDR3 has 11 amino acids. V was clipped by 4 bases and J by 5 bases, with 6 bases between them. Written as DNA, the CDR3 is TGTGCCAGCAGTTGGACGGACGAGCAGTACTTC. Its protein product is CASSWTDEQYF.

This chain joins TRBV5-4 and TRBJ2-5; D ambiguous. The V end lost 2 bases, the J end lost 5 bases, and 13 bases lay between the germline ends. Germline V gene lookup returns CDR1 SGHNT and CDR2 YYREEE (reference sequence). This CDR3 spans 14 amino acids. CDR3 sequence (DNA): TGTGCCAGCAGCTTAGGTGGGCTCGGGGAGACCCAGTACTTC. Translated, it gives CASSLGGLGETQYF.

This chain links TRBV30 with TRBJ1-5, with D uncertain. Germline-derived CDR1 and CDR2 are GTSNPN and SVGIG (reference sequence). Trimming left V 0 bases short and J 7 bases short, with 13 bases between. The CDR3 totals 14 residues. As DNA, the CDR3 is TGTGCCTGGAGTGTGGGCGGAATGAAGCAGCCCCAGCATTTT. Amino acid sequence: CAWSVGGMKQPQHF.

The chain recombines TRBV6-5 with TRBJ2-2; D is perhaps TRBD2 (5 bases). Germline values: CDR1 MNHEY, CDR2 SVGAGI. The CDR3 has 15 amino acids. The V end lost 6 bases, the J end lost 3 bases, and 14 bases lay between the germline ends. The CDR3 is CASSLRPGYTGELFF. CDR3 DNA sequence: TGTGCCAGCAGCCTTCGTCCGGGATACACCGGGGAGCTGTTTTTT.

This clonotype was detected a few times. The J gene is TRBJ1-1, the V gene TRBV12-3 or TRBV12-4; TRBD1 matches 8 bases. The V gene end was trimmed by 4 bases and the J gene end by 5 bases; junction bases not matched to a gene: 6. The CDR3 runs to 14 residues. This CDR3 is CASSSNRGGTEAFF. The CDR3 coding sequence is TGTGCCAGCAGTTCAAACAGGGGGGGGACTGAAGCTTTCTTT.

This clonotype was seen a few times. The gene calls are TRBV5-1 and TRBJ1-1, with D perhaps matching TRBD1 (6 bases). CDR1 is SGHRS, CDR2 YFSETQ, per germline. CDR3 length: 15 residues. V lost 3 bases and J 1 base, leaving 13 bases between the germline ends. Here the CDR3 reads CASSSSGTRNTEAFF. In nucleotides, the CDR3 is TGCGCCAGCAGCTCATCCGGGACAAGGAACACTGAAGCTTTCTTT.

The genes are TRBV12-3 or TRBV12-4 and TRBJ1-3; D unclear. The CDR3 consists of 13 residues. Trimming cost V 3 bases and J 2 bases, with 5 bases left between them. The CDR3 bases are TGTGCCAGCAGTTTTCGTACTGGAAACACCATATATTTT. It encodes CASSFRTGNTIYF.

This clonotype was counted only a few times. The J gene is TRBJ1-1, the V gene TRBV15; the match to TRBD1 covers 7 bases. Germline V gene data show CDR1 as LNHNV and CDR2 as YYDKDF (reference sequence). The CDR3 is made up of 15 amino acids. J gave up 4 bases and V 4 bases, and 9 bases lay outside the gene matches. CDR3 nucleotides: TGTGCCACCAGCAACCCACAGGGGTTTCTCACTGAAGCTTTCTTT. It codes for CATSNPQGFLTEAFF.

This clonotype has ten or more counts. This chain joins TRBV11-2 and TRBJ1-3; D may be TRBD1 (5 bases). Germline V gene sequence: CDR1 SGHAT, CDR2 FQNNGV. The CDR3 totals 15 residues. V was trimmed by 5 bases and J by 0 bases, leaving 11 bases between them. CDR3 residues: CASSGQGLSGNTIYF. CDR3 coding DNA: TGTGCCAGCAGCGGCCAGGGCCTCTCTGGAAACACCATATATTTT.

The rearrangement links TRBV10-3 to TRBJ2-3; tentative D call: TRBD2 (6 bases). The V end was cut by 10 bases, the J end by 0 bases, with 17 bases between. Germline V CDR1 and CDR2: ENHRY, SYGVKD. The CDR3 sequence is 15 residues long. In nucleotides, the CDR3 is TGTGCCAGCGGGCGCGGGGAGACTAGCACAGATACGCAGTATTTT. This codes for CASGRGETSTDTQYF.

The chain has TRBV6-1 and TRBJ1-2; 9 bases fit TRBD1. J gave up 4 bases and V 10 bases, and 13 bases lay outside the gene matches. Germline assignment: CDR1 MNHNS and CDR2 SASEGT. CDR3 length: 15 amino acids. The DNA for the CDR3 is TGTGCCACCTCAAGACAGGGGGAAGGGTTCTATGGCTACACCTTC. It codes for CATSRQGEGFYGYTF.

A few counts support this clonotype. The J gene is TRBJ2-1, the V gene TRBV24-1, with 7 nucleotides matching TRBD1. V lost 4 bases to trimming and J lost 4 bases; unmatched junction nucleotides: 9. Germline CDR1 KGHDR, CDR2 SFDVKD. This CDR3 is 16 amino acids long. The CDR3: CATSDLRQGEYNEQFF. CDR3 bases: TGTGCCACCAGTGACCTTCGTCAGGGGGAGTACAATGAGCAGTTCTTC.

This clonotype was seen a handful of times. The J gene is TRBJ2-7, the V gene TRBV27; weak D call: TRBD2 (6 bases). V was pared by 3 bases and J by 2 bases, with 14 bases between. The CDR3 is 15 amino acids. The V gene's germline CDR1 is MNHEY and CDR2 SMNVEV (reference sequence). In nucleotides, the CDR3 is TGTGCCAGCAGTTTGAACGGGGGTCGCCCCTACGAGCAGTACTTC. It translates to CASSLNGGRPYEQYF.

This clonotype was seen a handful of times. Here the CDR3 reads CASSQQGTNTDTQYF. CDR3 nucleotides: TGCGCCAGCAGCCAACAGGGGACAAACACAGATACGCAGTATTTT. This sequence joins TRBV4-3 and TRBJ2-3; weak D call: TRBD1 (6 bases). In germline, CDR1 is LGHNA, CDR2 YSLEER. Trimming shortened V by 2 bases and J by 2 bases, and 11 bases separated the two germline ends. There are 15 residues in the CDR3.

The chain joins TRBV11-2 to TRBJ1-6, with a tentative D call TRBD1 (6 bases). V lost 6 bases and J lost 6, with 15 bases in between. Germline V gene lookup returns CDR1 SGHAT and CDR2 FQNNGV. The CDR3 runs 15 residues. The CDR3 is CASRSLQGPNSPLHF. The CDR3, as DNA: TGTGCCAGCAGATCCCTCCAGGGGCCTAATTCACCCCTCCACTTT.

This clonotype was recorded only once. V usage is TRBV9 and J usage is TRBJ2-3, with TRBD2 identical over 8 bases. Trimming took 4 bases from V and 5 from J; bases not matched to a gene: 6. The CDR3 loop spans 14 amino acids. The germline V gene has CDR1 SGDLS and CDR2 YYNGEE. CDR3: CASSPGGALDTQYF. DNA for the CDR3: TGTGCCAGCAGCCCCGGGGGGGCGCTAGATACGCAGTATTTT. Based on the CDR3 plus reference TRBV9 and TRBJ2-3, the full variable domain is DSGVTQTPKHLITATGQRVTLRCSPRSGDLSVYWYQQSLDQGLQFLIQYYNGEERAKGNILERFSAQQFPDLHSELNLSSLELGDSALYFCASSPGGALDTQYFGPGTRLTVL.

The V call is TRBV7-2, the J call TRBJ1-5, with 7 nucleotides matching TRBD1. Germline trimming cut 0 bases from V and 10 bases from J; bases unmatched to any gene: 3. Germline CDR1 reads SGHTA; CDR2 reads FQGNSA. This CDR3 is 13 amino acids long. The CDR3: CASSLAQGDPQHF. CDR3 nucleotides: TGTGCCAGCAGCTTAGCCCAGGGGGACCCCCAGCATTTT.